The 3 T cell receptor beta chains below come from one sample, sequenced in a study of OX40 agonist ivuxolimab in advanced cancers. The library was made by the immunoSEQ multiplex PCR assay. TCRdb took this table from immuneACCESS and kept in-frame rearrangements with V and J called. Such tables lack part of the clones; where checked against another copy, unresolved V genes explain under half of the gap, and the rest is unexplained. The sample table lists more than 35,000 clones, about 84% of them with a count of one. The top ten constitute about a sixth of the sample. Sequencing used CD4+ or CD8+ T cells sorted from blood, obtained in a trial of the OX40 agonist ivuxolimab. The receptor set was obtained from an adult with an advanced solid tumor such as melanoma, head and neck, liver or kidney cancer.

The chain links TRBV19 to TRBJ2-1; 10 bases map to TRBD1. Germline V gene lookup returns CDR1 LNHDA and CDR2 SQIVND (reference sequence). J was trimmed by 6 bases and V by 7 bases; bases with no gene match: 15. The length of the CDR3 is 17 residues. CDR3: CASTLSAGTGVLNEQFF. For the CDR3, the DNA is TGTGCCAGTACCCTTTCCGCTGGGACAGGGGTACTCAATGAGCAGTTCTTC.

This chain connects TRBV28 to TRBJ1-1; D possibly corresponds to TRBD1 (6 bases). Deletions cut 10 bases from V and 3 bases from J, with 12 bases between. This CDR3 has 12 residues. Per the germline V gene, CDR1 is MDHEN and CDR2 is SYDVKM. For the CDR3, the DNA is TGTGCCACGAGCAGGGGCTACACTGAAGCTTTCTTT. Its protein product is CATSRGYTEAFF. The full variable domain, in which reference TRBV28 and TRBJ1-1 provide the parts outside the CDR3, is DVKVTQSSRYLVKRTGEKVFLECVQDMDHENMFWYRQDPGLGLRLIYFSYDVKMKEKGDIPEGYSVSREKKERFSLILESASTNQTSMYLCATSRGYTEAFFGQGTRLTVV.

The rearrangement joins TRBV2 to TRBJ1-3; no reliable D call. The CDR3 runs 15 residues. V dropped 5 bases and J dropped 3 bases, with 14 bases sitting between them. In germline, CDR1 is SNHLY, CDR2 FYNNEI. The CDR3 region has the DNA TGTGCCAGCAGTCGGACGGGGAGGGTTGGAAACACCATATATTTT. Amino acid sequence: CASSRTGRVGNTIYF.